Shown below are 30 T cell receptor beta chains from a single sample sequenced in a study of blood T cell repertoires in COVID-19. Measured with immunoSEQ multiplex PCR; TCRdb has only the in-frame clones, and not every one. This sample yields some 150,000 clones, of which about 85% are seen a single time; 3.5% to 5% belongs to the top ten. Sequenced input: peripheral blood. All receptors derive from a woman in her sixties or seventies with active or convalescent COVID-19.

The rearrangement joins TRBV4-1 to TRBJ1-2; D ambiguous. V was pared by 0 bases and J by 3 bases, with 14 bases between. The CDR3 loop spans 16 amino acids. The germline CDR1 and CDR2 sequences are MGHRA and YSYEKL. CDR3 region: CASSQDQEGFDYGYTF. DNA for the CDR3: TGCGCCAGCAGCCAAGATCAAGAGGGTTTCGACTATGGCTACACCTTC.

V usage is TRBV7-9 and J usage is TRBJ1-6; D ambiguous. This CDR3 region has 15 residues. The germline gives CDR1 SEHNR, CDR2 FQNEAQ (reference sequence). With 1 base removed from V and 0 bases from J, the gap between germline ends came to 4 bases. CDR3 sequence: CASSLDSSYNSPLHF. In DNA, the CDR3 is TGTGCCAGCAGCTTAGACAGCTCCTATAATTCACCCCTCCACTTT.

V is TRBV5-1 and J is TRBJ2-1, with 9 bases identical to TRBD1. This CDR3 contains 13 residues. V lost 5 bases, J lost 7 bases, and 4 bases stayed unmatched. Germline loops: CDR1 SGHRS, CDR2 YFSETQ. CDR3 sequence (DNA): TGCGCCAGCAGAGGGACAGGGATGAATGAGCAGTTCTTC. Encoded protein: CASRGTGMNEQFF.

This clone was observed a handful of times. The chain employs TRBV14 and TRBJ1-5, with 7 bases lining up with TRBD1. This CDR3 region has 16 residues. Trimming took 4 bases from V and 1 from J; bases not matched to a gene: 7. The germline V gene encodes CDR1 SGHDN and CDR2 FVKESK. CDR3 sequence: CASSPPGQPSNQPQHF. The CDR3 DNA reads TGTGCCAGCAGCCCTCCGGGACAGCCGAGCAATCAGCCCCAGCATTTT.

About this clone itself: The identical CDR3 is also encoded by other nucleotide sequences in the sample. The chain has TRBV20-1 and TRBJ1-1; TRBD1 might be the D (5 bases). The CDR3 consists of 11 residues. Germline V lookup: CDR1 DFQATT, CDR2 SNEGSKA (reference sequence). Between the trimmed V and J ends, which lost 6 bases and 2 bases, there was a span of 7 bases. The CDR3 coding sequence is TGCAGTGCGACAGTTAACACTGAAGCTTTCTTT. It specifies CSATVNTEAFF.

This chain links TRBV6-2 or TRBV6-3 with TRBJ2-5; D is unresolved. Germline loops: CDR1 MNHEY, CDR2 SVGEGT. The CDR3 totals 11 residues. Trimming cost V 6 bases and J 5 bases, with 7 bases left between them. The CDR3 loop reads CASSHWETQYF. CDR3 sequence (DNA): TGTGCCAGCAGCCACTGGGAGACCCAGTACTTC.

This clone was observed a few times. The rearrangement joins TRBV10-3 to TRBJ1-5; 8 bases map to TRBD1. CDR1 and CDR2 (germline): ENHRY, SYGVKD. This CDR3 comprises 15 residues. V shed 3 bases and J 3 bases; nucleotides not matched to a gene: 4. The DNA for the CDR3 is TGTGCCATCAGTGAAGACAGGGGCGTCAATCAGCCCCAGCATTTT. It translates to CAISEDRGVNQPQHF.

A single count supports this clone. This chain links TRBV3-1 (or the pseudogene TRBV3-2) with TRBJ2-5, with 9 bases aligning to TRBD2. The ends lost 3 bases at V and 2 bases at J; junction bases unmatched: 7. The CDR3 sequence is 16 residues long. Germline values: CDR1 LGHDT, CDR2 YNNKEL (reference sequence). CDR3: CASSQFRLAVQETQYF. The CDR3 DNA sequence: TGTGCCAGCAGCCAGTTCAGACTAGCGGTTCAAGAGACCCAGTACTTC.

In its sample, this clone was seen a few times. The CDR3 DNA reads TGTGCCAGTAGTATAGGGTGGGGATCAAGGGGCACCGGGGAGCTGTTTTTT. It encodes CASSIGWGSRGTGELFF. The rearrangement links TRBV19 to TRBJ2-2, with D maybe TRBD1 (5 bases). The CDR3 sequence is 17 residues long. Germline V lookup: CDR1 LNHDA, CDR2 SQIVND (reference sequence). Between the trimmed V and J ends, which lost 1 base and 4 bases, there was a span of 16 bases.

The V call is TRBV9, the J call TRBJ2-3, with 7 positions matching TRBD2. Trimming removed 5 bases from V and 4 bases from J; junction bases left unmatched: 4. CDR3 length: 13 residues. Per the germline V gene, CDR1 is SGDLS and CDR2 is YYNGEE. As DNA, the CDR3 is TGTGCCAGCAGGGGGGAGGGAGCAGATACGCAGTATTTT. It codes for CASRGEGADTQYF.

CDR3 bases: TGTGCCAGCAAGGAACAGGGGTTTACCTACGAGCAGTACTTC. Its translation is CASKEQGFTYEQYF. The chain joins TRBV27 to TRBJ2-7; 7 bases match TRBD1. This CDR3 contains 14 residues. The V segment lost 7 bases and the J segment 2 bases; nucleotides outside the gene matches: 8. The germline V gene has CDR1 MNHEY and CDR2 SMNVEV (reference sequence).

The chain recombines TRBV19 with TRBJ1-2; D perhaps matches TRBD1 (5 bases). The V end was cut by 5 bases, the J end by 4 bases, with 14 bases between. The CDR3 contains 14 residues. Looked up from germline, CDR1 is LNHDA and CDR2 is SQIVND (reference sequence). The CDR3 bases are TGTGCCAGTAGTTGGGGGAGGATTGGCTATGGCTACACCTTC. Translating it yields CASSWGRIGYGYTF.

The DNA for the CDR3 is TGCGCCAGCAGCTTGGACCCCCAGCTAGTAGGAGATACGCAGTATTTT. Translating it yields CASSLDPQLVGDTQYF. The rearrangement links TRBV5-1 to TRBJ2-3; D is unclear. Trimming shortened V by 0 bases and J by 5 bases, and 16 bases separated the two germline ends. This CDR3 region has 16 residues. Per germline, CDR1 SGHRS and CDR2 YFSETQ.

The CDR3 here is CASSDAGGKETQYF. In DNA, the CDR3 is TGTGCCAGCAGCGATGCAGGGGGGAAAGAGACCCAGTACTTC. The J gene is TRBJ2-5, the V gene TRBV5-6; weak D call: TRBD1 (7 bases). The CDR3 totals 14 residues. The V gene's germline CDR1 is SGHDT and CDR2 YYEEEE. V was pared by 4 bases and J by 3 bases, with 13 bases between.

The CDR3 region is CASSLEGTSGVSYEQYF. For the CDR3, the DNA is TGTGCCAGCAGCTTAGAAGGGACTAGCGGGGTTTCCTACGAGCAGTACTTC. The chain has TRBV7-2 and TRBJ2-7, with TRBD2 matching 13 bases. Germline V gives CDR1 SGHTA, CDR2 FQGNSA. The CDR3 runs 17 residues. V lost 1 base, J lost 1 base, and 4 bases stayed unmatched.

The V and J genes are TRBV11-3 and TRBJ1-3, with D perhaps TRBD1 (5 bases). The CDR3 loop spans 14 amino acids. Trimming took off 4 bases at V and 3 bases at J, with 10 bases between the two ends. Germline CDR1 and CDR2: SGHNT and YENEEA. The CDR3 region is CASSSYGGGNTIYF. CDR3 DNA sequence: TGTGCCAGCAGCTCTTACGGGGGTGGAAACACCATATATTTT. Supplemented by reference TRBV11-3 and TRBJ1-3, the full variable domain reads EAGVVQSPRYKIIEKKQPVAFWCNPISGHNTLYWYLQNLGQGPELLIRYENEEAVDDSQLPKDRFSAERLKGVDSTLKIQPAELGDSAVYLCASSSYGGGNTIYFGEGSWLTVV.

This clone was detected once. Different DNA sequences within this sample yield the same CDR3. The chain has TRBV5-4 and TRBJ2-1, with TRBD2 matching 7 bases. CDR1 is SGHNT, CDR2 YYREEE, per germline (reference sequence). The CDR3 covers 15 residues. V shed 5 bases, J shed 2 bases, and the junction held 7 bases outside the gene matches. This CDR3 is CASSSSGGTYNEQFF. CDR3 bases: TGTGCCAGCAGTTCATCGGGGGGTACCTACAATGAGCAGTTCTTC. Combining the CDR3 with reference TRBV5-4 and TRBJ2-1 gives the whole variable domain ETGVTQSPTHLIKTRGQQVTLRCSSQSGHNTVSWYQQALGQGPQFIFQYYREEENGRGNFPPRFSGLQFPNYSSELNVNALELDDSALYLCASSSSGGTYNEQFFGPGTRLTVL.

The rearrangement uses TRBV13 and TRBJ1-2; no firm D call. The V and J ends lost 0 bases and 10 bases respectively, with 15 bases between them. Germline V gene lookup returns CDR1 PRHDT and CDR2 FYEKMQ (reference sequence). The CDR3 consists of 14 residues. The DNA for the CDR3 is TGTGCCAGCAGCTTAGGCAGGAACATGGCGACCTACACCTTC. It translates to CASSLGRNMATYTF.

The chain combines TRBV19 with TRBJ1-4; D is unresolved. Germline V gene lookup returns CDR1 LNHDA and CDR2 SQIVND (reference sequence). This CDR3 spans 15 amino acids. The ends were cut back, 6 bases at V and 0 bases at J, with 11 bases in the middle. CDR3: CASRVRRATNEKLFF. CDR3 bases: TGTGCCAGTAGAGTGCGAAGAGCAACTAATGAAAAACTGTTTTTT.

The CDR3 nucleotides are TGTGCCAGCAGCATCGGTGAGGAGCAGTACTTC. Encoded protein: CASSIGEEQYF. The rearrangement joins TRBV5-6 to TRBJ2-7; D unclear. The germline V gene has CDR1 SGHDT and CDR2 YYEEEE. CDR3 length: 11 amino acids. V dropped 4 bases and J dropped 7 bases, with 9 bases sitting between them.

The chain employs TRBV6-2 or TRBV6-3 and TRBJ1-5; weak D call: TRBD1 (6 bases). V was trimmed by 0 bases and J by 1 base, leaving 16 bases between them. Germline CDR1 and CDR2: MNHEY and SVGEGT. The CDR3 length is 18 residues. The CDR3 nucleotides read TGTGCCAGCAGTTACTCGAGAGACAGGAAAGAAAGCAATCAGCCCCAGCATTTT. Its translation: CASSYSRDRKESNQPQHF.

The rearrangement links TRBV6-5 to TRBJ2-1, with TRBD1 as a possible D gene (6 bases). The CDR3 sequence is 15 residues long. V was shortened by 0 bases and J by 2 bases, with 8 bases between the two germline ends. CDR1 MNHEY and CDR2 SVGAGI come from the germline V gene. CDR3 DNA sequence: TGTGCCAGCAGTTACTCGTGGGACACCTACAATGAGCAGTTCTTC. Translation gives CASSYSWDTYNEQFF.

The genes are TRBV9 and TRBJ2-2; tentatively, D is TRBD2 (6 bases). Germline lookup yields CDR1 SGDLS and CDR2 YYNGEE. The CDR3 consists of 15 residues. V lost 3 bases and J 2 bases, leaving 11 bases between the germline ends. The CDR3 bases are TGTGCCAGCAGCGAACGGGGGAGTAACACCGGGGAGCTGTTTTTT. This encodes CASSERGSNTGELFF.

The gene calls are TRBV13 and TRBJ2-2; 8 nucleotides match TRBD2. V lost 5 bases and J lost 5; bases outside the gene matches: 7. Germline assignment: CDR1 PRHDT and CDR2 FYEKMQ (reference sequence). The CDR3 is 15 amino acids. The CDR3 DNA reads TGTGCCAGCAGCCCCAGGATAGCGGGGACCGGGGAGCTGTTTTTT. Translating gives CASSPRIAGTGELFF.

The chain is built from TRBV19 and TRBJ2-7, with D possibly being TRBD2 (6 bases). V was cut by 1 base and J by 0 bases, with 16 bases left in between. Germline loops: CDR1 LNHDA, CDR2 SQIVND (reference sequence). The CDR3 totals 17 residues. CDR3 sequence reads: CASSIAVGGRSSYEQYF. CDR3 sequence (DNA): TGTGCCAGTAGTATAGCGGTCGGAGGGCGGAGCTCCTACGAGCAGTACTTC.

This rearrangement joins TRBV10-1 to TRBJ1-1; 7 bases agree with TRBD1. CDR3 length: 14 residues. V lost 5 bases, J lost 6 bases, and 9 bases stayed unmatched. Germline values: CDR1 WNHNN, CDR2 SYGVQD (reference sequence). DNA for the CDR3: TGCGCCAGCAGTTTTCTACGGACAGGCGCTGAAGCTTTCTTT. This sequence encodes CASSFLRTGAEAFF.

The rearrangement uses TRBV7-6 and TRBJ2-7; 10 positions match TRBD1. The CDR3 consists of 15 residues. Unmatched junction bases numbered 6, after V lost 5 bases and J lost 2 bases. Per the germline V gene, CDR1 is SGHVS and CDR2 is FNYEAQ. CDR3 in amino acids: CASSPRDRGPYEQYF. In nucleotides, the CDR3 is TGTGCCAGCAGCCCCCGGGACAGGGGACCCTACGAGCAGTACTTC.

This chain joins TRBV19 and TRBJ1-3; perhaps TRBD1 as D (5 bases). Germline CDR1 is LNHDA and CDR2 is SQIVND (reference sequence). The CDR3 has 16 amino acids. V was shortened by 9 bases and J by 0 bases, with 18 bases between the two germline ends. The DNA for the CDR3 is TGTGCCAGGGATGTAGGACATTGCTACTCTGGAAACACCATATATTTT. This codes for CARDVGHCYSGNTIYF.

The chain has TRBV18 and TRBJ2-7; 7 nucleotides match TRBD1. The CDR3 sequence is 14 residues long. The V gene's germline CDR1 is KGHSH and CDR2 LQKENI. The ends lost 4 bases at V and 4 bases at J; junction bases unmatched: 7. The CDR3 bases are TGTGCCAGCTCACTTGGGACAGCCAGTTACGAGCAGTACTTC. Amino acid sequence: CASSLGTASYEQYF. Supplemented by reference TRBV18 and TRBJ2-7, the full variable domain reads NAGVMQNPRHLVRRRGQEARLRCSPMKGHSHVYWYRQLPEEGLKFMVYLQKENIIDESGMPKERFSAEFPKEGPSILRIQQVVRGDSAAYFCASSLGTASYEQYFGPGTRLTVT.

The chain links TRBV5-1 to TRBJ2-5; the match to TRBD1 covers 8 bases. CDR1 is SGHRS, CDR2 YFSETQ, per germline. The CDR3 totals 15 residues. V trimming: 2 bases; J trimming: 4 bases; junction bases outside the gene matches: 7. The CDR3 sequence: CASSFPGQGAETQYF. DNA for the CDR3: TGCGCCAGCAGCTTCCCTGGACAGGGAGCAGAGACCCAGTACTTC. Filled out from reference TRBV5-1 and TRBJ2-5, the complete variable domain reads KAGVTQTPRYLIKTRGQQVTLSCSPISGHRSVSWYQQTPGQGLQFLFEYFSETQRNKGNFPGRFSGRQFSNSRSEMNVSTLELGDSALYLCASSFPGQGAETQYFGPGTRLLVL.